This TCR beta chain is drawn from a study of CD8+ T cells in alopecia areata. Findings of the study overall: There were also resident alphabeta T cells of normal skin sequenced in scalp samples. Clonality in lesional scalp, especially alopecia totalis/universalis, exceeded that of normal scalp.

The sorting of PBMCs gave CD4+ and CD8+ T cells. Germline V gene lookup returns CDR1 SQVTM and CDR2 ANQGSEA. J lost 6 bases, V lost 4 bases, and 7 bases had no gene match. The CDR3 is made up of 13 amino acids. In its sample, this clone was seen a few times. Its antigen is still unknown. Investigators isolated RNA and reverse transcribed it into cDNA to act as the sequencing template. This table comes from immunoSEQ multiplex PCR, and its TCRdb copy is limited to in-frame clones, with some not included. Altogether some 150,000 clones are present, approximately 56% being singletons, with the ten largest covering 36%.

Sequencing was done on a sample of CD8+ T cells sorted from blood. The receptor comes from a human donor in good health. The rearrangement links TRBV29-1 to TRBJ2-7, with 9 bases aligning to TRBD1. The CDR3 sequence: CSVAMGQGSEQYF. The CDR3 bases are TGCAGCGTTGCAATGGGACAGGGAAGCGAGCAGTACTTC.